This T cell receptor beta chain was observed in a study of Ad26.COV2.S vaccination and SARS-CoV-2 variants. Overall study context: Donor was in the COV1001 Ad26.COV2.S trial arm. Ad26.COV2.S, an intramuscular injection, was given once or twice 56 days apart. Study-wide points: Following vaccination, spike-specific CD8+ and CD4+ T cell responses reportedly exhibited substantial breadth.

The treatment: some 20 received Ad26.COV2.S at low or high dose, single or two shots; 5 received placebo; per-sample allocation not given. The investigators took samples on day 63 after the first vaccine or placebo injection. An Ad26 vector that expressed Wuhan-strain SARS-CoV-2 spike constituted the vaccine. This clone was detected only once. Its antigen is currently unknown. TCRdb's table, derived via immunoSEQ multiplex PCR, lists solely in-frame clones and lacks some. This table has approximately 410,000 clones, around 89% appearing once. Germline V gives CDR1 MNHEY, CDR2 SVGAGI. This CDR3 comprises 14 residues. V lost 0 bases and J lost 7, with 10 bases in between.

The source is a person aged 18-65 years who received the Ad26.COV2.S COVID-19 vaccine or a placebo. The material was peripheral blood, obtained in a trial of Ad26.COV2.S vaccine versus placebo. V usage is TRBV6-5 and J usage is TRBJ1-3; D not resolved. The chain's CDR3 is CASSYSRGFNTIYF. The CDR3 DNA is TGTGCCAGCAGTTACTCGAGAGGGTTTAACACCATATATTTT.